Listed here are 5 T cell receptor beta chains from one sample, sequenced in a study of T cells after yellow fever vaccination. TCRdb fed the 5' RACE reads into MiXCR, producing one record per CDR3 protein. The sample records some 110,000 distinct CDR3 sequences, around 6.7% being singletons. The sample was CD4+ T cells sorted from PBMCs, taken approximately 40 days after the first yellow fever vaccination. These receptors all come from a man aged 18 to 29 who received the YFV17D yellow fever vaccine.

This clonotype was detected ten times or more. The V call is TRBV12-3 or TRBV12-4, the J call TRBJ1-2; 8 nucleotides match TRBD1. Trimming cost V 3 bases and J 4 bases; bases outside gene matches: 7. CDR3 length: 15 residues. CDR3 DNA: TGTGCCAGCAGTTTTTTGGACAGGGTCGTCTATGGCTACACCTTC. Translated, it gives CASSFLDRVVYGYTF.

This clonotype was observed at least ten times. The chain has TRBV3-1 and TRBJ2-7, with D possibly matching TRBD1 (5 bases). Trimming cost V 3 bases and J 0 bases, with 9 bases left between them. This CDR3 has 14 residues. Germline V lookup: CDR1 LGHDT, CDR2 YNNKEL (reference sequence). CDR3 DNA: TGTGCCAGCAGCCAGAGCAGGGACTCCTACGAGCAGTACTTC. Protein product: CASSQSRDSYEQYF.

The CDR3 nucleotides read TGCGCCAGCAGCTTGGCGGCTAGCGCGAATGAGCAGTTCTTC. Amino acid sequence: CASSLAASANEQFF. The J gene is TRBJ2-1, the V gene TRBV5-1, with a tentative D call TRBD2 (6 bases). The CDR3 covers 14 residues. Germline V CDR1 and CDR2: SGHRS, YFSETQ. The V and J ends lost 0 bases and 7 bases respectively, with 11 bases between them. Full variable domain (remainder filled in from reference TRBV5-1 and TRBJ2-1): KAGVTQTPRYLIKTRGQQVTLSCSPISGHRSVSWYQQTPGQGLQFLFEYFSETQRNKGNFPGRFSGRQFSNSRSEMNVSTLELGDSALYLCASSLAASANEQFFGPGTRLTVL.

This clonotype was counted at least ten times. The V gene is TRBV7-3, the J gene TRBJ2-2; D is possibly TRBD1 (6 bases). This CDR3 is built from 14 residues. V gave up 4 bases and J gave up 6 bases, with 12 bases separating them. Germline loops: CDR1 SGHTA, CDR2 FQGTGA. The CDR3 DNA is TGTGCCAGCAGCTCGAAAACAGGGTCCGGGGAGCTGTTTTTT. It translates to CASSSKTGSGELFF.

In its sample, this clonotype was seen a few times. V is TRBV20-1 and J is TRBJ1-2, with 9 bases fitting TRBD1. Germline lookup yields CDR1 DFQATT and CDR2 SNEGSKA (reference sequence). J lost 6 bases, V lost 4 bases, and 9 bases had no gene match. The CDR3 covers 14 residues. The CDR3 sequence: CSATSGDRENGYTF. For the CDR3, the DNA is TGCAGTGCTACCTCGGGGGACAGGGAGAATGGCTACACCTTC.